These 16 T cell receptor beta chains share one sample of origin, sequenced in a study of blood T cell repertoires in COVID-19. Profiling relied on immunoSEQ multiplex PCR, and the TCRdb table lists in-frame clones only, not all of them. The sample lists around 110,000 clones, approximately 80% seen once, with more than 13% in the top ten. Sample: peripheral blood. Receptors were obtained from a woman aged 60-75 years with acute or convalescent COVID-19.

This chain's CDR3 is CASGKFQGAYEKLFF. In DNA, the CDR3 is TGTGCCAGCGGCAAATTCCAGGGGGCGTATGAAAAACTGTTTTTT. V usage is TRBV6-5 and J usage is TRBJ1-4; 8 bases agree with TRBD1. This CDR3 is built from 15 residues. Germline V gene lookup returns CDR1 MNHEY and CDR2 SVGAGI. The ends lost 8 bases at V and 6 bases at J; junction bases unmatched: 11.

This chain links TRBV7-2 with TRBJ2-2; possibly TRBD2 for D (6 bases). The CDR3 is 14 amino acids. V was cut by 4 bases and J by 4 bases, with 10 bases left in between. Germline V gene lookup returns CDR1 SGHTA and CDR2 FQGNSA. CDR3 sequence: CASSYRSGTGELFF. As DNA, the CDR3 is TGTGCCAGCAGCTATCGTAGCGGCACCGGGGAGCTGTTTTTT.

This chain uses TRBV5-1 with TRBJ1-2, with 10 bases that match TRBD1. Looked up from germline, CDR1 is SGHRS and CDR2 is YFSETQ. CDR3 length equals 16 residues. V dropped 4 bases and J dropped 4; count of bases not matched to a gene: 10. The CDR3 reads CASSLGTGERAYGYTF. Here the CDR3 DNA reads TGCGCCAGCAGCCTAGGGACAGGGGAACGGGCCTATGGCTACACCTTC. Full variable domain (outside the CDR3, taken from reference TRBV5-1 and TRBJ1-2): KAGVTQTPRYLIKTRGQQVTLSCSPISGHRSVSWYQQTPGQGLQFLFEYFSETQRNKGNFPGRFSGRQFSNSRSEMNVSTLELGDSALYLCASSLGTGERAYGYTFGSGTRLTVV.

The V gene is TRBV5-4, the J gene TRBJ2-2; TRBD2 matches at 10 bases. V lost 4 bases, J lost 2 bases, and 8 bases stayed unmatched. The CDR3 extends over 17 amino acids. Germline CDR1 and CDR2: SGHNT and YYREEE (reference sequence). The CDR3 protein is CASSRKGLAINTGELFF. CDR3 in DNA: TGTGCCAGCAGCAGAAAGGGACTAGCGATAAACACCGGGGAGCTGTTTTTT.

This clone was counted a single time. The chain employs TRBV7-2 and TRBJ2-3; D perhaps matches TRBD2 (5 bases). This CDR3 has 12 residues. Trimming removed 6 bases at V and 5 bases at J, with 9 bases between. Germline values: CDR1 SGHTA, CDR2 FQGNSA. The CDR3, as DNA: TGTGCCAGCAGACTAGGCGGAGATACGCAGTATTTT. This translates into CASRLGGDTQYF.

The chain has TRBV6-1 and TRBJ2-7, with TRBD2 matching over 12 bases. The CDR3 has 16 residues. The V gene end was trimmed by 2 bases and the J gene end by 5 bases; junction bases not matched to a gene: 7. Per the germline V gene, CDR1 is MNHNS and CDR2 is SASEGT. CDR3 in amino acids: CASSELSTSGRNEQYF. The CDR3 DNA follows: TGTGCCAGCAGTGAACTAAGCACTAGCGGGAGGAACGAGCAGTACTTC.

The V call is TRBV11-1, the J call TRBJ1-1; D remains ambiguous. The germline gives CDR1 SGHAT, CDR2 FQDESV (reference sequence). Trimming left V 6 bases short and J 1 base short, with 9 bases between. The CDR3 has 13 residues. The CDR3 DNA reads TGTGCCAGCAGTTTATCTCGGAACACTGAAGCTTTCTTT. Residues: CASSLSRNTEAFF. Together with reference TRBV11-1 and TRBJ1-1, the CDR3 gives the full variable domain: EAEVAQSPRYKITEKSQAVAFWCDPISGHATLYWYRQILGQGPELLVQFQDESVVDDSQLPKDRFSAERLKGVDSTLKIQPAELGDSAMYLCASSLSRNTEAFFGQGTRLTVV.

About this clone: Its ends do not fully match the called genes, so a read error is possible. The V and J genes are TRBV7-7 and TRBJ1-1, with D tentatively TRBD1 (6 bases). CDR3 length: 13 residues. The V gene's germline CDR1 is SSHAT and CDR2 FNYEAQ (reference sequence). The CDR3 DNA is TGTGCTAGCAGCGCGGACAGGAACACTGAAGCTTTCTTT. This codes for CASSADRNTEAFF.

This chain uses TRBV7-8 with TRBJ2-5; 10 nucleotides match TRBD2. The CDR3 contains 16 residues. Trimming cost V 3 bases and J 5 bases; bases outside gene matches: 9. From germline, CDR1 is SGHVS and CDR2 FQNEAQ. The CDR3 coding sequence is TGTGCCAGCAGCTTGCGGCTAGCGGGAGCACGGGAGACCCAGTACTTC. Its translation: CASSLRLAGARETQYF.

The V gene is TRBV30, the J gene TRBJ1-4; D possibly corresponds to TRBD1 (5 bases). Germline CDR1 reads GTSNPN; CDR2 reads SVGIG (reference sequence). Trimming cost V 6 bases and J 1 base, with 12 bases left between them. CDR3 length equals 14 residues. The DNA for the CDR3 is TGTGCCTGCCTGGAGACAGTAACTAATGAAAAACTGTTTTTT. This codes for CACLETVTNEKLFF. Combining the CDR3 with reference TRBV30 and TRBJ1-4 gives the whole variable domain SQTIHQWPATLVQPVGSPLSLECTVEGTSNPNLYWYRQAAGRGLQLLFYSVGIGQISSEVPQNLSASRPQDRQFILSSKKLLLSDSGFYLCACLETVTNEKLFFGSGTQLSVL.

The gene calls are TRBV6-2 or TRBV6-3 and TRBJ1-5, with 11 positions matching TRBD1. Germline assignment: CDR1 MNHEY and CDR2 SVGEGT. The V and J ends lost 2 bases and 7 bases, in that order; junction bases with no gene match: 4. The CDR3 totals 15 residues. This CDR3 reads CASSYGQGAWQPQHF. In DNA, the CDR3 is TGTGCCAGCAGTTACGGACAGGGGGCTTGGCAGCCCCAGCATTTT.

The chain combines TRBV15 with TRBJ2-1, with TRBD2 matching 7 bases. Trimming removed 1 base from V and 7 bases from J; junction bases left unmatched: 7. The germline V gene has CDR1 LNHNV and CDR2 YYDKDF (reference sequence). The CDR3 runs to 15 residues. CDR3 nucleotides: TGTGCCACCAGCAGAGGTGGCGGGAGTGGTAATGAGCAGTTCTTC. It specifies CATSRGGGSGNEQFF.

The CDR3 region is CASSQEGRSQHF. Written as DNA, the CDR3 is TGTGCCAGCAGCCAAGAAGGGAGGTCCCAGCATTTT. This chain joins TRBV3-1 (or the pseudogene TRBV3-2) and TRBJ1-5; no reliable D call. The CDR3 consists of 12 residues. Trimming removed 0 bases from V and 11 bases from J, with 8 bases in between. Germline-derived CDR1 and CDR2 are LGHDT and YNNKEL (reference sequence).

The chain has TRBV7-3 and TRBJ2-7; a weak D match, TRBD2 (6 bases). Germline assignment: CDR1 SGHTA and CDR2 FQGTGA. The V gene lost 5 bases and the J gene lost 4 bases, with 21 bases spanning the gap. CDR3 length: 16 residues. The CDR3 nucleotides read TGTGCCAGCAGCCCATCGGGCGGGGCAGTAGCTTACGAGCAGTACTTC. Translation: CASSPSGGAVAYEQYF.

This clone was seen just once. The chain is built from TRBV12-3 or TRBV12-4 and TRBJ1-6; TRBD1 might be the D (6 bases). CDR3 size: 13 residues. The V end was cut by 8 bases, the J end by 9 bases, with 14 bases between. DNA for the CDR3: TGTGCCAGCGGATTAGGGGGGGGTTCACCCCTCCACTTT. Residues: CASGLGGGSPLHF.

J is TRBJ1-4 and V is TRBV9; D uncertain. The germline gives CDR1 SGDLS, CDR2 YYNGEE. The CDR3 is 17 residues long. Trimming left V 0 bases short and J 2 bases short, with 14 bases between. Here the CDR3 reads CASSVEIGVVTNEKLFF. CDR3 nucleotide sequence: TGTGCCAGCAGCGTAGAAATCGGGGTAGTGACTAATGAAAAACTGTTTTTT.